This T cell receptor beta chain derives from a study of blood T cell repertoires in COVID-19. Study in general: Samples came from the United States, Italy and Spain, spanning acute and convalescent COVID-19. The cDNA or gDNA used as material had been derived from T cells, B-cell-depleted T cells, or PBMCs.

The germline V gene has CDR1 GTSNPN and CDR2 SVGIG (reference sequence). There are 19 residues in the CDR3. Deletions cut 0 bases from V and 0 bases from J, with 23 bases between. In the original workflow: Amplification of reference gene primers provided the estimated nucleated cell counts. Only in-frame clones appear in the TCRdb table, and some are missing; sequencing was by immunoSEQ multiplex PCR. The DNA gave D and trimming, while V, J and clone size come from that table. The data hold 200,000 to 300,000 clones, with approximately 91% observed a single time. This clonotype originated in a human donor in a cohort sampled during active COVID-19. Sequencing input: peripheral blood. The rearrangement joins TRBV30 to TRBJ1-2; D not resolved. The CDR3 protein is CAWSVLGGWLDKTNYGYTF. The CDR3, as DNA: TGTGCCTGGAGTGTCCTCGGAGGGTGGCTTGATAAGACTAACTATGGCTACACCTTC. Filled out from reference TRBV30 and TRBJ1-2, the complete variable domain reads SQTIHQWPATLVQPVGSPLSLECTVEGTSNPNLYWYRQAAGRGLQLLFYSVGIGQISSEVPQNLSASRPQDRQFILSSKKLLLSDSGFYLCAWSVLGGWLDKTNYGYTFGSGTRLTVV.